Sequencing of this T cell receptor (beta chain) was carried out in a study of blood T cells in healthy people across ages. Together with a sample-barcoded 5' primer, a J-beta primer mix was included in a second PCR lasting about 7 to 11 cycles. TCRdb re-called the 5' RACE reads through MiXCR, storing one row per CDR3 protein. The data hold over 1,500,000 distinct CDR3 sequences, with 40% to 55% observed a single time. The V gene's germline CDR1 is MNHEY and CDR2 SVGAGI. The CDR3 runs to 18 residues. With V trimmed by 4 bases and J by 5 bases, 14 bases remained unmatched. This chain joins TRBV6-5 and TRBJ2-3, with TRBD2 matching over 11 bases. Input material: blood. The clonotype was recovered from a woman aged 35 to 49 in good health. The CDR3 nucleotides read TGTGCCAGCAGTTTTAGGACTAGCGGGCCGGCAGGGGTAGATACGCAGTATTTT. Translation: CASSFRTSGPAGVDTQYF.